The present TCR beta chain was sequenced within a study of cytomegalovirus exposure and HLA in healthy donors. Notes on this clone: Its target is unknown.

The study's findings and limits: Researchers had no immune exposure information except CMV serostatus available. It was about 180 TCR beta chains that were listed as cytomegalovirus-associated.

In germline, CDR1 is SNHLY, CDR2 FYNNEI. This CDR3 spans 15 amino acids. V shed 7 bases and J 5 bases; nucleotides not matched to a gene: 13. PCR used 60 Vbeta primers and 13 Jbeta primers. This table comes from immunoSEQ multiplex PCR, and its TCRdb copy is limited to in-frame clones, with some not included. The sample lists about 130,000 clones, 78% seen once, with roughly 1.9% in the top ten. The rearrangement links TRBV2 to TRBJ1-2, with 7 positions matching TRBD1. The sample was PBMCs. This clonotype was obtained from a woman aged 40-49 years in good health and CMV-seronegative. In DNA form, the CDR3 reads TGTGCCAGCACAACCGAAGGGACAGCGCTGTATGGCTACACCTTC. Translating gives CASTTEGTALYGYTF.